This T cell receptor beta chain was sequenced during a study of TIL therapy for anti-PD-1-resistant metastatic lung cancer. About the study: Most patients had lung adenocarcinoma. Median tumor mutation burden was 1.5 mutations per megabase.

The time point denotes: pre-treatment sample, taken before nivolumab and TIL therapy. V lost 3 bases, J lost 4 bases, and 18 bases lay in between. Germline-derived CDR1 and CDR2 are MNHEY and SVGAGI. The CDR3 extends over 16 amino acids. About this clone itself: Its cognate antigen is unknown.

Study-wide results and limits: This highly selected cohort may not generalize to typical lung cancer patients.

Sequencing used immunoSEQ v3. The assay was immunoSEQ multiplex PCR, and TCRdb's table has in-frame clones only and misses some. This repertoire shows just under 60,000 clones, 73% found once; its top ten account for about 1.8%. Sequenced material: blood, taken at baseline. V gene TRBV6-5 combines with J gene TRBJ2-5, with D possibly TRBD1 on 6 matching bases. The clonotype originates from a person between 25 and 80 years old with non-small cell lung cancer. The CDR3 DNA reads as TGTGCCAGCAGTTATTTTCGAGATGCAGGGGTAGAGACCCAGTACTTC. It translates to CASSYFRDAGVETQYF.